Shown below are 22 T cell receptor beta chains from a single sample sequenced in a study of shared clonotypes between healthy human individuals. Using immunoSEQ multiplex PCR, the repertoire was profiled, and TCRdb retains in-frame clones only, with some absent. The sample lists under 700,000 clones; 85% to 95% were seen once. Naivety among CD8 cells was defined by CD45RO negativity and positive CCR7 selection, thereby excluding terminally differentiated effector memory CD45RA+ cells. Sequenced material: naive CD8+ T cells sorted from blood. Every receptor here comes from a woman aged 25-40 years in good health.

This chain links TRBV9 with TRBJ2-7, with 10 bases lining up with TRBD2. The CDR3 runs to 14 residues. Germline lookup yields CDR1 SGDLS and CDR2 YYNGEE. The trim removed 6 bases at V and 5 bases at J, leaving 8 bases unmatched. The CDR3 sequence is CASNPAGGPDEQYF. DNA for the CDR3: TGTGCCAGCAACCCAGCGGGAGGGCCGGACGAGCAGTACTTC.

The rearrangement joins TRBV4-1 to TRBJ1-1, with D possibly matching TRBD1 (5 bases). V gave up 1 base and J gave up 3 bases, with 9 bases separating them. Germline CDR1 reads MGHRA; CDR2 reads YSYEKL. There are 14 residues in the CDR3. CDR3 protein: CASSQGVGDTEAFF. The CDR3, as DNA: TGCGCCAGCAGCCAAGGGGTGGGGGACACTGAAGCTTTCTTT.

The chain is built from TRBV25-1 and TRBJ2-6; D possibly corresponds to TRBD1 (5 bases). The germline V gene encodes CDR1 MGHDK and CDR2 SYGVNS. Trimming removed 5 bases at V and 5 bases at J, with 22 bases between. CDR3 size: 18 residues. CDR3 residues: CASSPNTTGQSRANVLTF. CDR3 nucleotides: TGTGCCAGCAGTCCAAACACAACTGGACAAAGTCGGGCCAACGTCCTGACTTTC.

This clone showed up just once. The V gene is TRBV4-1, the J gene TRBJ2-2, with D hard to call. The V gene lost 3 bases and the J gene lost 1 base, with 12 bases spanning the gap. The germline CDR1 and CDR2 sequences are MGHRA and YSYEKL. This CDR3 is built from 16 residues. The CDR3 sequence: CASSHQGWGNTGELFF. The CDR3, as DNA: TGCGCCAGCAGCCACCAAGGATGGGGGAACACCGGGGAGCTGTTTTTT.

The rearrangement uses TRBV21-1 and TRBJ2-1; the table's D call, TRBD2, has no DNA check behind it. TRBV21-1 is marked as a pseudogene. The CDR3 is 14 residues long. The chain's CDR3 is CASSKAGEGNEQFF. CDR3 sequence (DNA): TGTGCCAGCAGCAAGGCGGGAGAAGGAAATGAGCAGTTCTTC.

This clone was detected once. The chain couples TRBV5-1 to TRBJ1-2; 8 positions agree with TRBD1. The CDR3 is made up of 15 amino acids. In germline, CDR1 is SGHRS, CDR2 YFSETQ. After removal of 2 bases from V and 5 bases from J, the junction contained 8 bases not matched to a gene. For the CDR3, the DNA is TGCGCCAGCAGCTTTCGAGACAGGGGCGGATATGGCTACACCTTC. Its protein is CASSFRDRGGYGYTF.

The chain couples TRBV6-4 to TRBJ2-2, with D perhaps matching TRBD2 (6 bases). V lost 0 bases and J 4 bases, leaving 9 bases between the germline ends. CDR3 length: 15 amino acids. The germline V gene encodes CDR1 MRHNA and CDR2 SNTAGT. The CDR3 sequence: CASSDSGGITGELFF. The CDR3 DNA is TGTGCCAGCAGTGACTCAGGCGGGATCACCGGGGAGCTGTTTTTT.

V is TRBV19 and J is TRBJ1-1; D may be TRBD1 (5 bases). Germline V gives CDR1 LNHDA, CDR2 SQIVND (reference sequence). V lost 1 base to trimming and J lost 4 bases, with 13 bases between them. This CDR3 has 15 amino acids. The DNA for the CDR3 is TGTGCCAGTAGTATAGGATTGTGGGGCACCACTGAAGCTTTCTTT. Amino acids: CASSIGLWGTTEAFF.

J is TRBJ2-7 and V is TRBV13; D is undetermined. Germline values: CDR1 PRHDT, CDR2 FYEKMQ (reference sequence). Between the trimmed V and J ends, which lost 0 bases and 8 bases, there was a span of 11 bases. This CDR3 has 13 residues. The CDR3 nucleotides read TGTGCCAGCAGCTTAGGTCTGGGCGCACAGCAGTACTTC. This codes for CASSLGLGAQQYF.

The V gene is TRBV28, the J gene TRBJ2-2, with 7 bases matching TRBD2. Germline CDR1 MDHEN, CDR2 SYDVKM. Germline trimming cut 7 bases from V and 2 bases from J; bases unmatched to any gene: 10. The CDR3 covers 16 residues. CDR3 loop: CASTPLERGNTGELFF. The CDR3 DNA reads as TGTGCCAGCACCCCCTTAGAGCGGGGAAACACCGGGGAGCTGTTTTTT.

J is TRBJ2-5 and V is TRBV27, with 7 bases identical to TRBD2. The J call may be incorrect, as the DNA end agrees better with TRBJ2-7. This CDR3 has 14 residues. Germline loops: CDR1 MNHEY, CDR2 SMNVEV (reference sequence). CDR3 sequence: CASSPGSGLYEQYF. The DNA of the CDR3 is TGTGCCAGCAGTCCCGGTAGCGGGCTATACGAGCAGTACTTC.

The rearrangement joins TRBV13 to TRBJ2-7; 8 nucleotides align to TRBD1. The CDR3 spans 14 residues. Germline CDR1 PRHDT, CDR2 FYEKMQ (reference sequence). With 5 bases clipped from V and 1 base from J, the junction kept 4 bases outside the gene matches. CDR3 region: CASSTRDRSYEQYF. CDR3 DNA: TGTGCCAGCAGCACCCGGGACAGGTCCTACGAGCAGTACTTC.

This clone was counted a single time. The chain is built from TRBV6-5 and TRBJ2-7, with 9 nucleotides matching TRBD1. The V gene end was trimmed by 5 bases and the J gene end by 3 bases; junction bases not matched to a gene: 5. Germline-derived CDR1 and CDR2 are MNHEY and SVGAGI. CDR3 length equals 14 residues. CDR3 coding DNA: TGTGCCAGCAGTCCCGGGACAGGGTACTACGAGCAGTACTTC. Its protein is CASSPGTGYYEQYF.

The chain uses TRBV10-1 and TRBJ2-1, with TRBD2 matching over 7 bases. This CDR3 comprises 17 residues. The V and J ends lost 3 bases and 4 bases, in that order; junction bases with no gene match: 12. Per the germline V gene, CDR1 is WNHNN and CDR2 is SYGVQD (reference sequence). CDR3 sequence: CASSEVVLRREYNEQFF. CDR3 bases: TGCGCCAGCAGTGAAGTGGTTCTGCGGCGGGAGTACAATGAGCAGTTCTTC.

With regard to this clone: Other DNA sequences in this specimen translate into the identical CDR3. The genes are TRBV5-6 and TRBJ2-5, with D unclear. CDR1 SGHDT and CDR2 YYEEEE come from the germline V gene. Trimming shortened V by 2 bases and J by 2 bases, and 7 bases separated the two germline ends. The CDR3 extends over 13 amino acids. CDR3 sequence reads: CASSLALQETQYF. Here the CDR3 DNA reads TGTGCCAGCAGCTTAGCTTTACAAGAGACCCAGTACTTC.

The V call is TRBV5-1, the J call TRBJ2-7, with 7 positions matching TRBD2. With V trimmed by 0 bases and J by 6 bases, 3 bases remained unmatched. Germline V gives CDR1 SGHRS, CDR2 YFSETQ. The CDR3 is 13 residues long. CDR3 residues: CASSLDRTSEQYF. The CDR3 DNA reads TGCGCCAGCAGCTTGGATCGGACTAGCGAGCAGTACTTC.

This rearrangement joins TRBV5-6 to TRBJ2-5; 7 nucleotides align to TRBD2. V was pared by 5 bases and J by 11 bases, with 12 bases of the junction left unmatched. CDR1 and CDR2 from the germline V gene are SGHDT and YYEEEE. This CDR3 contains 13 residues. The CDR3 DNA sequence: TGTGCCAGCAGTCCTGGAGCGGGATGGGAGCAGTACTTC. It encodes CASSPGAGWEQYF.

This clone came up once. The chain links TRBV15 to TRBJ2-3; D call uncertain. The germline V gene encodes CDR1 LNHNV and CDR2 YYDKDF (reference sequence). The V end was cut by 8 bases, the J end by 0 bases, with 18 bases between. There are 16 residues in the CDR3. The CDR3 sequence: CATLYGLEDSTDTQYF. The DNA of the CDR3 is TGTGCCACCCTGTATGGGCTAGAGGATAGCACAGATACGCAGTATTTT.

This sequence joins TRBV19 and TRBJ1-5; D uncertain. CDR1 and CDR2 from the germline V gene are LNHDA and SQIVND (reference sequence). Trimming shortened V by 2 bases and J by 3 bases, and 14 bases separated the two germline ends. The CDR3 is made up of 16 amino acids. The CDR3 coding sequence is TGTGCCAGTAGTATAAGTTTAGGACCGAACAATCAGCCCCAGCATTTT. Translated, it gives CASSISLGPNNQPQHF.

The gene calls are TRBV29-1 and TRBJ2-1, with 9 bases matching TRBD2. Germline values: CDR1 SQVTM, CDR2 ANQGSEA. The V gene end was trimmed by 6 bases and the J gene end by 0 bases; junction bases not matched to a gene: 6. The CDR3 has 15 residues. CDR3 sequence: CSVASGASSYNEQFF. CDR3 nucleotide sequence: TGCAGCGTCGCTAGCGGGGCTAGCTCCTACAATGAGCAGTTCTTC.

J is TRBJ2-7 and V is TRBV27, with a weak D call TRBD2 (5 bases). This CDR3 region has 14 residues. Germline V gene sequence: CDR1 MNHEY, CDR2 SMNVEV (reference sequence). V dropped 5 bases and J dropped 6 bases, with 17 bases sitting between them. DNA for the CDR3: TGTGCCAGCAGTCCTACCAGCCACGGGGTCGAGCAGTACTTC. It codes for CASSPTSHGVEQYF.

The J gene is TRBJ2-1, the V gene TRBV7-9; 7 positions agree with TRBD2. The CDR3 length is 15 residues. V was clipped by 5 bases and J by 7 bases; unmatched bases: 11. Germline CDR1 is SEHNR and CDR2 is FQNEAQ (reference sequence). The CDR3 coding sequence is TGTGCCAGCAGCCCCGGGGCTAGCGGATCAAATGAGCAGTTCTTC. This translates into CASSPGASGSNEQFF.